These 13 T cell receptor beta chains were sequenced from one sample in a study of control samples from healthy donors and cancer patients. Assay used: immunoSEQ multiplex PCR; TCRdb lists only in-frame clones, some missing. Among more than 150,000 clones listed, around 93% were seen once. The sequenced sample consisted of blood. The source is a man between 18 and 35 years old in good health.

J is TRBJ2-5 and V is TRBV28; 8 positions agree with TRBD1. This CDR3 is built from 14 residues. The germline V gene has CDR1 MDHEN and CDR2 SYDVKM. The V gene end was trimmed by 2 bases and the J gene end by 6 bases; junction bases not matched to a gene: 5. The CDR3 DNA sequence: TGTGCCAGCAGTTTAGGGCAGGGGGCGAAGACCCAGTACTTC. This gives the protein CASSLGQGAKTQYF. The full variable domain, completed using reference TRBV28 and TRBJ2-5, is DVKVTQSSRYLVKRTGEKVFLECVQDMDHENMFWYRQDPGLGLRLIYFSYDVKMKEKGDIPEGYSVSREKKERFSLILESASTNQTSMYLCASSLGQGAKTQYFGPGTRLLVL.

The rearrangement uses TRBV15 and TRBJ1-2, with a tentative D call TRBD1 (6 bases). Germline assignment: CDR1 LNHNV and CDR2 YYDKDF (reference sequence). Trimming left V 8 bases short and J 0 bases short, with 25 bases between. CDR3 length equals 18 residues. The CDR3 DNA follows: TGTGCCACCCGAAAAGCCGGGACAAAAAACAAAGCTAACTATGGCTACACCTTC. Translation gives CATRKAGTKNKANYGYTF.

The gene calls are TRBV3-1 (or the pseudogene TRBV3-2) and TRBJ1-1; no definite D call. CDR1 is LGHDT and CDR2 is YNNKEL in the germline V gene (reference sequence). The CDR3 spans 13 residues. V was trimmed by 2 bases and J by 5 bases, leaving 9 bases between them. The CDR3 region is CASSQLARTEAFF. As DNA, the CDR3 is TGTGCCAGCAGCCAATTAGCGCGGACTGAAGCTTTCTTT.

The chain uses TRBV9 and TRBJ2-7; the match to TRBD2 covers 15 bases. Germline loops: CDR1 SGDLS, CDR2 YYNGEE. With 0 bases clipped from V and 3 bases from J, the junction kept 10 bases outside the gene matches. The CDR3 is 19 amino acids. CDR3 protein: CASSVDPPGLAGGNYEQYF. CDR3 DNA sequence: TGTGCCAGCAGCGTAGATCCTCCGGGACTAGCGGGGGGCAACTACGAGCAGTACTTC.

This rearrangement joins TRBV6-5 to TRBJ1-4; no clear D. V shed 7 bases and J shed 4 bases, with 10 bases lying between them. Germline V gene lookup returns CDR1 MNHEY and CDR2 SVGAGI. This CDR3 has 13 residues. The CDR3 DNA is TGTGCCAGCAATCCGGGAAGTAATGAAAAACTGTTTTTT. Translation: CASNPGSNEKLFF.

The CDR3 region is CASSQDGTGGLAETQYF. CDR3 bases: TGTGCCAGCAGCCAAGATGGAACCGGGGGGCTGGCCGAGACCCAGTACTTC. V and J are TRBV4-2 and TRBJ2-5, with D tentatively TRBD2 (7 bases). This CDR3 contains 17 residues. V lost 0 bases, J lost 5 bases, and 19 bases lay in between. CDR1 is LGHNA, CDR2 YNFKEQ, per germline.

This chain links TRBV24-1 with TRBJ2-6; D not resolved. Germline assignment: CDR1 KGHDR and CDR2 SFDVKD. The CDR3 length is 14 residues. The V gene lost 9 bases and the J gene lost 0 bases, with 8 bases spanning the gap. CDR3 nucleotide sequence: TGTGCCACCGAGGACCCCTCTGGGGCCAACGTCCTGACTTTC. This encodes CATEDPSGANVLTF.

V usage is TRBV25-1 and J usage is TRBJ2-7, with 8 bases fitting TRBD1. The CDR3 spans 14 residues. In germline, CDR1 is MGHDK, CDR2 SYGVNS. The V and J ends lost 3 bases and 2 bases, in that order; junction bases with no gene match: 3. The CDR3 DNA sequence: TGTGCCAGCAGTGAGGACAGGGCCCCCTACGAGCAGTACTTC. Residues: CASSEDRAPYEQYF.

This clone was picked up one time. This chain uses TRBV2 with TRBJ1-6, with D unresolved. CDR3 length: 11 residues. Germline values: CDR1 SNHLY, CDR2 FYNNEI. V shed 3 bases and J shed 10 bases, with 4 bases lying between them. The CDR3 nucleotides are TGTGCCAGCAGTGAGGCGTCACCCCTCCACTTT. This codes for CASSEASPLHF.

The CDR3 DNA sequence: TGTGCCATCAGTGAAAACTCACCTTACGAGCAGTACTTC. Protein: CAISENSPYEQYF. The chain uses TRBV10-3 and TRBJ2-7; the D is unclear. Germline values: CDR1 ENHRY, CDR2 SYGVKD. Trimming pared 3 bases from V and 4 bases from J, leaving 10 bases between. The CDR3 extends over 13 amino acids.

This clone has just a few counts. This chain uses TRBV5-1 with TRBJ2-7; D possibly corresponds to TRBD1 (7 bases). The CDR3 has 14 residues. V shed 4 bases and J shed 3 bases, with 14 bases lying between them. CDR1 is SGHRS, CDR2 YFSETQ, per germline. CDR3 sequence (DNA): TGCGCCAGCAGCGGTCAGGGGGGCCTCTACGAGCAGTACTTC. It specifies CASSGQGGLYEQYF.

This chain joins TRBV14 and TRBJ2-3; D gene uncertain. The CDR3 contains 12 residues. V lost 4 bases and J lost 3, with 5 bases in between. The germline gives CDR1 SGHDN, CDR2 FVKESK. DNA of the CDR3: TGTGCCAGCAGCCCTACTACAGATACGCAGTATTTT. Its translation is CASSPTTDTQYF. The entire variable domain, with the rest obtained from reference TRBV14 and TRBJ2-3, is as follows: EAGVTQFPSHSVIEKGQTVTLRCDPISGHDNLYWYRRVMGKEIKFLLHFVKESKQDESGMPNNRFLAERTGGTYSTLKVQPAELEDSGVYFCASSPTTDTQYFGPGTRLTVL.

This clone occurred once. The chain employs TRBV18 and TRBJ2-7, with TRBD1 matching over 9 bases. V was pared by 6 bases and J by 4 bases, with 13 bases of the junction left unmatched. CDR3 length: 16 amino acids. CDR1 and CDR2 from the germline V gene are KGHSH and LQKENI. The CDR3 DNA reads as TGTGCCAGCTCCCTAAATACAGGGACAGGGATGTACGAGCAGTACTTC. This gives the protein CASSLNTGTGMYEQYF.